The next 23 T cell receptor beta chains were all read from a single sample in a study of neurological immune-mediated disorders. Time point given: technical triplicate 2. TCRdb recomputed calls from the 5' RACE reads with MiXCR, one row per CDR3 protein. Here the sample spans more than 55,000 distinct CDR3 sequences, 24% being singletons. Sequencing was carried out using PBMCs. All receptors come from a man aged 55-75 years with HTLV-1-associated myelopathy (HAM/TSP).

This clonotype was observed at least ten times. The genes are TRBV24-1 and TRBJ2-2; 7 positions agree with TRBD1. Germline CDR1 KGHDR, CDR2 SFDVKD. This CDR3 has 14 residues. Trimming took 6 bases from V and 4 from J; bases not matched to a gene: 4. CDR3: CATSRQGITGELFF. CDR3 DNA: TGTGCCACCAGTAGACAGGGTATCACCGGGGAGCTGTTTTTT.

This clonotype was recorded many times. The chain uses TRBV29-1 and TRBJ1-1; no definite D call. The CDR3 runs to 11 residues. CDR1 is SQVTM and CDR2 is ANQGSEA in the germline V gene. With 3 bases removed from V and 4 bases from J, the gap between germline ends came to 6 bases. The CDR3 here is CSVDSLTEAFF. The CDR3 bases are TGCAGCGTTGACTCTCTCACTGAAGCTTTCTTT. Full variable domain (outside the CDR3, taken from reference TRBV29-1 and TRBJ1-1): SAVISQKPSRDICQRGTSLTIQCQVDSQVTMMFWYRQQPGQSLTLIATANQGSEATYESGFVIDKFPISRPNLTFSTLTVSNMSPEDSSIYLCSVDSLTEAFFGQGTRLTVV.

This clonotype was recorded at least ten times. The chain uses TRBV15 and TRBJ2-2; a weak D match, TRBD1 (6 bases). Trimming left V 1 base short and J 6 bases short, with 9 bases between. The CDR3 consists of 14 residues. CDR1 and CDR2 from the germline V gene are LNHNV and YYDKDF (reference sequence). The CDR3 DNA reads TGTGCCACCAGCAGAGGTGGGGGCTCCGGGGAGCTGTTTTTT. Translated, it gives CATSRGGGSGELFF.

This clonotype was seen a handful of times. The rearrangement uses TRBV20-1 and TRBJ1-2; D gene ambiguous. This CDR3 region has 10 residues. V lost 7 bases and J 5 bases, leaving 8 bases between the germline ends. Germline lookup yields CDR1 DFQATT and CDR2 SNEGSKA (reference sequence). The CDR3 DNA reads as TGCAGTGTAAAAGGGTATGGCTACACCTTC. Translation: CSVKGYGYTF.

This clonotype has a count of ten or more. V is TRBV6-8 and J is TRBJ2-5, with 10 positions matching TRBD2. Germline V lookup: CDR1 MNHGY, CDR2 SAAAGT. The trim removed 4 bases at V and 4 bases at J, leaving 12 bases unmatched. The length of the CDR3 is 17 residues. CDR3 loop: CASSLPSSGSGRETQYF. Here the CDR3 DNA reads TGTGCCAGCAGTTTACCTTCTAGCGGGAGCGGGAGAGAGACCCAGTACTTC.

This clonotype was observed at least ten times. The chain has TRBV12-3 or TRBV12-4 and TRBJ1-2; weak D call: TRBD1 (5 bases). The germline V and J ends were trimmed by 1 base and 7 bases, with 10 bases remaining between them. CDR3 length: 13 amino acids. The CDR3, as DNA: TGTGCCAGCAGTTTAGGAAAAGGGGCTGGCTACACCTTC. Its protein product is CASSLGKGAGYTF.

The CDR3 region has the DNA TGCAGTGGGGCAAGGAAGGGCAATGAGCAGTTCTTC. Translating it yields CSGARKGNEQFF. The J gene is TRBJ2-1, the V gene TRBV20-1; D gene unclear. Germline loops: CDR1 DFQATT, CDR2 SNEGSKA (reference sequence). The CDR3 is 12 amino acids. Deletions cut 7 bases from V and 6 bases from J, with 13 bases between.

At least ten counts were recorded for this clonotype. The rearrangement joins TRBV10-3 to TRBJ2-1; D remains unclear. Trimming removed 3 bases from V and 1 base from J, with 13 bases in between. The germline V gene has CDR1 ENHRY and CDR2 SYGVKD. The CDR3 runs to 16 residues. This CDR3 reads CAISEPDRRSYNEQFF. The DNA of the CDR3 is TGTGCCATCAGTGAACCTGATAGACGGTCCTACAATGAGCAGTTCTTC.

This clonotype came up many times. The chain uses TRBV24-1 and TRBJ2-5, with D uncertain. The CDR3 runs to 17 residues. Germline-derived CDR1 and CDR2 are KGHDR and SFDVKD. V gave up 2 bases and J gave up 0 bases, with 15 bases separating them. The CDR3 protein is CATSDWASHTHQETQYF. The CDR3 region has the DNA TGTGCCACCAGTGATTGGGCCTCACATACGCACCAAGAGACCCAGTACTTC.

This clonotype was recorded many times. The chain carries TRBV7-2 and TRBJ2-1; 12 nucleotides agree with TRBD2. The CDR3 is 20 residues long. V lost 4 bases, J lost 7 bases, and 20 bases stayed unmatched. Germline V gene data show CDR1 as SGHTA and CDR2 as FQGNSA. In DNA form, the CDR3 reads TGTGCCAGCAGCTCCCCACGTCAATCTCTGACTAGCGGGAGCCCGAATGAGCAGTTCTTC. It encodes CASSSPRQSLTSGSPNEQFF.

In this sample, this clonotype turned up many times. The V and J genes are TRBV27 and TRBJ1-2, with 8 bases matching TRBD1. Germline V gene data show CDR1 as MNHEY and CDR2 as SMNVEV (reference sequence). Unmatched junction bases numbered 5, after V lost 3 bases and J lost 8 bases. This CDR3 region has 13 residues. The CDR3 here is CASSFAGGGGYTF. The CDR3 bases are TGTGCCAGCAGTTTTGCAGGGGGCGGGGGCTACACCTTC.

Ten or more counts support this clonotype. CDR3 DNA sequence: TGCGCCAGCAGCTTGGGGGGACTAGCCGCCTACAATGAGCAGTTCTTC. Translation: CASSLGGLAAYNEQFF. The rearrangement joins TRBV5-1 to TRBJ2-1, with TRBD2 matching 9 bases. V gave up 0 bases and J gave up 2 bases; unmatched junction bases: 3. Germline CDR1 is SGHRS and CDR2 is YFSETQ. The CDR3 totals 16 residues.

This clonotype was detected ten times or more. The V gene is TRBV20-1, the J gene TRBJ2-7; D is unresolved. This CDR3 comprises 14 residues. The germline V gene has CDR1 DFQATT and CDR2 SNEGSKA (reference sequence). V lost 4 bases and J lost 2, with 15 bases in between. The CDR3 protein is CSAIPGRPPYEQYF. In DNA, the CDR3 is TGCAGTGCTATCCCGGGCAGGCCACCCTACGAGCAGTACTTC.

This clonotype was counted a few times. The rearrangement uses TRBV9 and TRBJ2-5, with D tentatively TRBD2 (6 bases). The V and J ends lost 0 bases and 2 bases respectively, with 17 bases between them. Germline CDR1 and CDR2: SGDLS and YYNGEE. There are 17 residues in the CDR3. The chain's CDR3 is CASSVGGGGNMQETQYF. DNA of the CDR3: TGTGCCAGCAGCGTAGGAGGAGGAGGGAATATGCAAGAGACCCAGTACTTC. The full variable domain, its missing parts supplied by reference TRBV9 and TRBJ2-5, is DSGVTQTPKHLITATGQRVTLRCSPRSGDLSVYWYQQSLDQGLQFLIQYYNGEERAKGNILERFSAQQFPDLHSELNLSSLELGDSALYFCASSVGGGGNMQETQYFGPGTRLLVL.

Ten or more counts support this clonotype. The chain combines TRBV5-1 with TRBJ2-6, with no clear D. Per germline, CDR1 SGHRS and CDR2 YFSETQ. This CDR3 contains 15 residues. Trimming removed 2 bases at V and 0 bases at J, with 6 bases between. The CDR3 region has the DNA TGCGCCAGCAGCTTCCAGAGCTCTGGGGCCAACGTCCTGACTTTC. Translating gives CASSFQSSGANVLTF.

This clonotype appeared many times. The chain is built from TRBV5-1 and TRBJ2-7; TRBD1 agrees at 7 bases. Germline V gene lookup returns CDR1 SGHRS and CDR2 YFSETQ. Trimming removed 4 bases from V and 5 bases from J; junction bases left unmatched: 6. This CDR3 spans 13 amino acids. The DNA of the CDR3 is TGCGCCAGCAGCGGACGACAGGGCGACGAGCAGTACTTC. Translated: CASSGRQGDEQYF.

This clonotype was picked up many times. The genes are TRBV27 and TRBJ2-7; D is uncertain. Per the germline V gene, CDR1 is MNHEY and CDR2 is SMNVEV (reference sequence). Trimming pared 5 bases from V and 4 bases from J, leaving 9 bases between. The CDR3 loop spans 12 amino acids. The CDR3 region is CASSPDLYEQYF. In DNA form, the CDR3 reads TGTGCCAGCAGTCCTGACTTATACGAGCAGTACTTC.

This clonotype turned up a few times. The chain carries TRBV20-1 and TRBJ1-6; D not certain. Germline CDR1 and CDR2: DFQATT and SNEGSKA (reference sequence). V shed 0 bases and J shed 5 bases, with 17 bases lying between them. This CDR3 contains 17 residues. The CDR3 DNA follows: TGCAGTGCTAGAGATCTCTCGAGGGCAGTTAATAATTCACCCCTCCACTTT. This codes for CSARDLSRAVNNSPLHF.

The J gene is TRBJ1-2, the V gene TRBV10-3; D is unresolved. The CDR3 loop spans 14 amino acids. Per germline, CDR1 ENHRY and CDR2 SYGVKD. Trimming stripped 2 bases from V and 4 bases from J, with 11 bases between. Here the CDR3 DNA reads TGTGCCATCAGTGAGCAGACCCAAACCTATGGCTACACCTTC. Encoded protein: CAISEQTQTYGYTF.

This clonotype has a count of ten or more. The chain joins TRBV5-1 to TRBJ1-1; D gene uncertain. There are 15 residues in the CDR3. Trimming cost V 4 bases and J 2 bases, with 15 bases left between them. Germline V gene lookup returns CDR1 SGHRS and CDR2 YFSETQ. CDR3 in amino acids: CASSVLTMFNTEAFF. DNA for the CDR3: TGCGCCAGCAGCGTACTGACAATGTTCAACACTGAAGCTTTCTTT. The full variable domain, its missing parts supplied by reference TRBV5-1 and TRBJ1-1, is KAGVTQTPRYLIKTRGQQVTLSCSPISGHRSVSWYQQTPGQGLQFLFEYFSETQRNKGNFPGRFSGRQFSNSRSEMNVSTLELGDSALYLCASSVLTMFNTEAFFGQGTRLTVV.

This clonotype was counted at least ten times. CDR3: CASSLVGTRTSSGANVLTF. In nucleotides, the CDR3 is TGTGCCAGCAGCTTGGTAGGGACTAGGACCTCCTCTGGGGCCAACGTCCTGACTTTC. V and J are TRBV5-6 and TRBJ2-6; 8 nucleotides line up with TRBD2. CDR1 and CDR2 (germline): SGHDT, YYEEEE. V lost 0 bases to trimming and J lost 0 bases; unmatched junction nucleotides: 8. This CDR3 has 19 amino acids.

In its sample, this clonotype was seen many times. The genes are TRBV20-1 and TRBJ1-2; TRBD1 might be the D (5 bases). This CDR3 has 11 amino acids. V lost 6 bases and J lost 9, with 14 bases in between. Germline V CDR1 and CDR2: DFQATT, SNEGSKA (reference sequence). The chain's CDR3 is CSAYDRGSYTF. The CDR3 nucleotides read TGCAGTGCCTATGACAGAGGGAGCTACACCTTC.

This chain uses TRBV5-5 with TRBJ2-3; D is unresolved. The germline gives CDR1 SGHKS, CDR2 YYEKEE (reference sequence). Trimming removed 4 bases from V and 0 bases from J, with 12 bases in between. The CDR3 contains 15 residues. The CDR3 spells CASSDRPSSTDTQYF. As DNA, the CDR3 is TGTGCCAGCAGCGACCGTCCATCTAGCACAGATACGCAGTATTTT.